In its sample, the clone carrying this T cell receptor beta chain ranks as medium-sized. Germline V gives CDR1 SGHAT, CDR2 FQNNGV. V lost 6 bases and J lost 5, with 8 bases in between. This CDR3 has 13 amino acids. TCRdb re-called the 5' RACE reads through MiXCR, storing one row per CDR3 protein. The sample lists about 34,000 distinct CDR3 sequences; 26% were seen once. Sequencing was carried out using naive CD4+ T cells sorted from a lymph node. This sample's subset: naive CD4+ T cells, CD4+CD45RA+CD25-. The receptor comes from a female donor with breast cancer. This chain joins TRBV11-2 and TRBJ1-6; a weak D match, TRBD1 (5 bases). CDR3 sequence reads: CASSRDDNSPLHF. In nucleotides, the CDR3 is TGTGCCAGCAGTCGGGACGATAATTCACCCCTCCACTTT.